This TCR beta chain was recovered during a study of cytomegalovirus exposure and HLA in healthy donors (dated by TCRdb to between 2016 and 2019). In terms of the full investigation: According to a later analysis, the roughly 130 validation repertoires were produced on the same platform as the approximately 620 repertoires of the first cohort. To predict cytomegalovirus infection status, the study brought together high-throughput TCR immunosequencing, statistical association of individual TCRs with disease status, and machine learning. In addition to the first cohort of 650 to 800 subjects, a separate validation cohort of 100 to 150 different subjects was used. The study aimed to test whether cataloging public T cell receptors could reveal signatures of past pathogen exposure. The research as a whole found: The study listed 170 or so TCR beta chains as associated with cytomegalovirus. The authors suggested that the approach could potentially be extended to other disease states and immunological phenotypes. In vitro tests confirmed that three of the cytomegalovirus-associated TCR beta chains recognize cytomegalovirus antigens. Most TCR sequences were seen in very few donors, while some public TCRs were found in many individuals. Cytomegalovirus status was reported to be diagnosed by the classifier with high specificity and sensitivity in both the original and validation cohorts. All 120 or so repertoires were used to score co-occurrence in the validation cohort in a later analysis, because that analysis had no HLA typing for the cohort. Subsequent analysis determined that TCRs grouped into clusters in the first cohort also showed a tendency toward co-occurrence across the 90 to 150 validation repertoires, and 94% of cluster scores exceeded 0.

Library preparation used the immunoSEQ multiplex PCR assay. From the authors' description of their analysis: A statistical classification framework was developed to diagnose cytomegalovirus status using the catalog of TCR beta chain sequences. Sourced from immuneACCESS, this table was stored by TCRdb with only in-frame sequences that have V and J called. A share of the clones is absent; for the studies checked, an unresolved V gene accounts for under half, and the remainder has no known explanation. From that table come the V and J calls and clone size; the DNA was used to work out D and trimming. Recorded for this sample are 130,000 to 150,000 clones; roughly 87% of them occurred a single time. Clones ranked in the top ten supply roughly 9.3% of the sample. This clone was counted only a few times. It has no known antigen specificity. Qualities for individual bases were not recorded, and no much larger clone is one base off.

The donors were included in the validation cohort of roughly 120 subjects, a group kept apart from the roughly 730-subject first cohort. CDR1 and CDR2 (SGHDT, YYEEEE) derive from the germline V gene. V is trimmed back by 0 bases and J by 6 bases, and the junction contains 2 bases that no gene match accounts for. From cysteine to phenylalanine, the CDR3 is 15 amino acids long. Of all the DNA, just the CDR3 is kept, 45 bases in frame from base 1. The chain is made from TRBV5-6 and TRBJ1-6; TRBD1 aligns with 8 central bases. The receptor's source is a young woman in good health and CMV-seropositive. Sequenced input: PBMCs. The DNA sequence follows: TGTGCCAGCAGCTTGGGAGACAGGGGTAATTCACCCCTCCACTTT. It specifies CASSLGDRGNSPLHF. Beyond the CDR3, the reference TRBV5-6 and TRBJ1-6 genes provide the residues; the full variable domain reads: DAGVTQSPTHLIKTRGQQVTLRCSPKSGHDTVSWYQQALGQGPQFIFQYYEEEERQRGNFPDRFSGHQFPNYSSELNVNALLLGDSALYLCASSLGDRGNSPLHFGNGTRLTVT.